This T cell receptor (beta chain) was recorded in a study of T cells in Graves' hyperthyroidism and ophthalmopathy (dated by TCRdb to about 2019). For the study in its entirety: Peripheral blood samples were taken at initial diagnosis, before any treatment was given. A discovery cohort of about 95 patients, roughly 40 with Graves' ophthalmopathy and approximately 57 with stable Graves' hyperthyroidism, was used to find distinguishing TCR V-J signatures. Whether ophthalmopathy could be predicted prospectively was tested in an independent validation cohort made up of some 20 hyperthyroidism patients plus 17 patients who later progressed to ophthalmopathy. For training and testing, the approximately 92 patients in the discovery cohort were randomly divided in a 7:3 ratio. In six Graves' hyperthyroidism patients, the study also compared T-cell repertoires from thyroid tissue with T-cell repertoires from blood. Following sampling, methimazole starting at 30 mg daily was given to hyperthyroidism patients, and high-dose intravenous methylprednisolone was given to ophthalmopathy patients. The paper describes TCR Vbeta CDR3 sequencing of roughly 130 peripheral blood samples, made up of 40 to 45 ophthalmopathy patients, around 78 hyperthyroidism patients and 17 progressor patients.

Stable Graves' hyperthyroidism was defined as no progression to ophthalmopathy during 18 months of follow-up. Hyperthyroidism patients were newly diagnosed, had a disease duration of under 2 months, and were aged 18 to 65 years. The study excluded patients with uncontrolled infections, other autoimmune diseases, pregnancy or lactation. Diagnoses relied on clinical symptoms, serum thyroxine and TRAb, thyroid ultrasound and orbital computed tomography. PBMCs were separated from under 11 ml of fresh peripheral blood using Ficoll-Paque density gradient centrifugation. Trizol reagent was used to extract total RNA, and RNA quality was then checked on an Agilent 2100 Bioanalyzer. V sheds 0 bases and J sheds 5 bases, leaving 14 bases between their ends. The germline V gene (reference sequence) gives CDR1 as LNHNV and CDR2 as YYDKDF. The CDR3 starts with the cysteine, ends with the phenylalanine, and has 15 residues. CDR3 DNA only is kept here, 45 bases in frame from base 1.

What the work shows at the level of the full study, not this receptor alone: Most expanded thyroid clonotypes (frequency above 0.001) were also detected in blood, suggesting blood repertoires may reflect thyroid immune responses. A 13 V-J signature model separated ophthalmopathy from stable hyperthyroidism, with around 88% sensitivity and roughly 82% specificity in cross-validation and 80%/75% in testing. Sample size was not statistically predetermined, and blinding of investigators to group allocation was not performed. In validation, progression to ophthalmopathy was predicted by the model with 70% to 71% sensitivity and 72.22% specificity, a median of around 5.9 months before onset.

This clonotype was counted ten times or more. Its antigen has not been determined. The sample holds no much larger clone one base away, and base qualities are not on file. Amplification of TCR beta CDR3 regions was carried out from RNA transcripts. A first-round RT-PCR of the TCR CDR3 used the HTBI primer set with the Qiagen OneStep RT-PCR kit. Libraries were constructed in a second round of multiplex PCR, after which size selection and purification were performed. The libraries were sequenced on an Illumina HiSeq2000 using paired-end 100 bp reads. Per the original workflow: SOAPnuke was used to process the raw data, with reads discarded if the reads contained adapters or uncalled bases, had a mean Phred below 15, or lacked an exact constant-primer or identifier match. High-quality paired reads were merged using COPE v1.2.5, and each unique nucleotide sequence was defined as a clonotype. MiTCR v1.1 was used to align clonotypes to the IMGT TRBV, TRBD and TRBJ reference segments. Only V-J combinations with frequency above 0.0001, covering 99.2% of repertoires, were analysed. A TCS score was defined as the ratio between F50 (clonal expansion) and ExV (chaos), using BLOSUM62-based TCRdist between CDR3 peptides within each V-J. Welch's t-statistics and random forest reduced around 510 V-J features to 10 to 15, which were used in a naive Bayes classifier (R e1071). The similarity between thyroid and blood repertoires was quantified using the Morisita-Horn index. Using fastp trimming at Q25 and MiXCR clonotype assembly, TCRdb reanalyzed the public sequencing data and kept in-frame beta chains. Each entry merges the rows of one CDR3 protein and shows their most common DNA and genes. The V and J calls follow TCRdb's processing rather than the paper's. The sample includes 700,000 to 950,000 distinct CDR3 sequences, with 30% to 40% observed a single time. 30% to 40% of the sample comes from the top ten.

What was sequenced was blood. This TCR was sampled from a woman aged 40 to 55 with Graves' hyperthyroidism. The chain joins TRBV15 to TRBJ2-7; TRBD2 is perhaps the D gene, given 6 matching bases. The base sequence is TGTGCCACCAGCAGAGAGCCGCCGGGGGTCGACGAGCAGTACTTC. Translation gives CATSREPPGVDEQYF.